This T cell receptor beta chain originates from a study of CD8+ T cells in alopecia areata. Study-wide findings and caveats: The study found higher clonality in lesional than normal scalp, especially in alopecia totalis/universalis.

The V gene's germline CDR1 is SQVTM and CDR2 ANQGSEA. Trimming removed 5 bases at V and 0 bases at J, with 12 bases between. This CDR3 is built from 14 residues. About this clone: Its specificity is unknown.

The sequencing template was cDNA reverse transcribed from extracted RNA. Data came from immunoSEQ multiplex PCR; TCRdb stores just in-frame clones and leaves some out. This table holds about 210,000 clones, roughly three fifths found once. Treatment reported: oral pan-JAK inhibitor, 5-10 mg twice daily. Those with alopecia areata gave lesional scalp punch biopsies and peripheral blood. The V call is TRBV29-1, the J call TRBJ2-3; D is possibly TRBD1 (6 bases). The TCR sequence derives from a human donor with alopecia areata. Sequencing used CD4+ T cells sorted from blood, obtained at week 44, from a patient treated with tofacitinib. The CDR3 DNA sequence: TGCAGCGTTAAACAGGGCGCTAGCACAGATACGCAGTATTTT. This codes for CSVKQGASTDTQYF.